This entry is about one TCR beta chain. The sample originates from a study of blood T cell repertoires in COVID-19. Looking at the study overall: The United States, Italy and Spain provided the acute and convalescent COVID-19 samples. The analysed material was cDNA or gDNA that came from T cells, B-cell-depleted T cells, or PBMCs.

The length of the CDR3 is 14 residues. Germline CDR1 is SEHNR and CDR2 is FQNEAQ (reference sequence). Trimming cost V 5 bases and J 8 bases, with 15 bases left between them. Per the study methods: Counts of nucleated cells, estimated from reference gene primer amplification, were obtained. TCRdb keeps only in-frame clones here, not all; method: immunoSEQ multiplex PCR. V, J and clone size are taken as reported in that table, and D and trimming were inferred from the DNA itself. The table has about 73,000 clones, approximately 80% seen once. The Seattle patients joined while their infection was active and were tracked longitudinally afterward.

The TCR comes from a man aged 70 or older with COVID-19, enrolled during active disease. This sequence joins TRBV7-9 and TRBJ1-4, with D maybe TRBD1 (6 bases). Specimen: peripheral blood. CDR3 in DNA: TGTGCCAGCAGCACCCAGGGGCGAGGGGAAAAACTGTTTTTT. It yields the protein CASSTQGRGEKLFF.